What follows are 17 T cell receptor beta chains derived from one specimen sequenced in a study of cytomegalovirus exposure and HLA in healthy donors. Some clones are missing from TCRdb's copy, which holds only in-frame ones; the method was immunoSEQ multiplex PCR. The table records roughly 120,000 clones, around 94% of them present only once. The sequencing sample was made of PBMCs. All receptors derive from a young woman in good health and CMV-seronegative.

This chain uses TRBV5-8 with TRBJ2-5; D ambiguous. The germline V gene has CDR1 SGHTS and CDR2 YDEGEE. V lost 4 bases, J lost 1 base, and 17 bases lay in between. There are 16 residues in the CDR3. The CDR3, as DNA: TGTGCCAGCAGCCTCCCGAGAGGCCGACGCCAAGAGACCCAGTACTTC. It specifies CASSLPRGRRQETQYF.

With respect to this clone: Compared with germline, one end of the junction differs, possibly owing to a read error. The chain uses TRBV19 and TRBJ1-5; D is ambiguous. The CDR3 totals 15 residues. Germline lookup yields CDR1 LNHDA and CDR2 SQIVND (reference sequence). CDR3 coding DNA: TGTGCCAGTAGTACTTTCCGGGATGGCAATCAACCCCAGCATTTT. As protein: CASSTFRDGNQPQHF. The whole variable domain, remainder taken from reference TRBV19 and TRBJ1-5, is DGGITQSPKYLFRKEGQNVTLSCEQNLNHDAMYWYRQDPGQGLRLIYYSQIVNDFQKGDIAEGYSVSREKKESFPLTVTSAQKNPTAFYLCASSTFRDGNQPQHFGDGTRLSIL.

V gene TRBV30 combines with J gene TRBJ2-1, with D possibly being TRBD2 (5 bases). Germline V gene data show CDR1 as GTSNPN and CDR2 as SVGIG (reference sequence). This CDR3 has 12 residues. The V end was cut by 6 bases, the J end by 10 bases, with 16 bases between. The CDR3 here is CACRGKRSEQFF. DNA of the CDR3: TGTGCCTGCCGGGGAAAGCGGTCCGAGCAGTTCTTC.

This clone has more than one count but fewer than ten. The rearrangement joins TRBV14 to TRBJ2-1, with 7 bases that match TRBD2. Unmatched junction bases numbered 3, after V lost 3 bases and J lost 4 bases. Germline V CDR1 and CDR2: SGHDN, FVKESK. There are 14 residues in the CDR3. Here the CDR3 reads CASSQGLLYNEQFF. CDR3 bases: TGTGCCAGCAGCCAGGGACTACTGTACAATGAGCAGTTCTTC.

This clone came up once. This sequence joins TRBV27 and TRBJ1-2, with 11 nucleotides matching TRBD1. Germline V gene lookup returns CDR1 MNHEY and CDR2 SMNVEV (reference sequence). This CDR3 has 13 residues. V was pared by 2 bases and J by 8 bases, with 1 base of the junction left unmatched. The CDR3: CASSLGQGAGYTF. The DNA of the CDR3 is TGTGCCAGCAGTTTAGGACAGGGGGCGGGCTACACCTTC.

V and J are TRBV20-1 and TRBJ2-5; D unresolved. Germline lookup yields CDR1 DFQATT and CDR2 SNEGSKA (reference sequence). The CDR3 consists of 10 residues. V was clipped by 6 bases and J by 4 bases, with 6 bases between them. CDR3 DNA sequence: TGCAGTGCGGGCCCAGAGACCCAGTACTTC. Residues: CSAGPETQYF.

This clone was seen once. The V and J genes are TRBV7-2 and TRBJ2-3; 7 positions match TRBD2. J gave up 9 bases and V 3 bases, and 9 bases lay outside the gene matches. Germline V gene sequence: CDR1 SGHTA, CDR2 FQGNSA. The CDR3 is 14 residues long. CDR3 in amino acids: CASSFGRERGTQYF. CDR3 sequence (DNA): TGTGCCAGCAGCTTTGGGAGGGAGAGGGGAACGCAGTATTTT. Based on the CDR3 plus reference TRBV7-2 and TRBJ2-3, the full variable domain is GAGVSQSPSNKVTEKGKDVELRCDPISGHTALYWYRQSLGQGLEFLIYFQGNSAPDKSGLPSDRFSAERTGGSVSTLTIQRTQQEDSAVYLCASSFGRERGTQYFGPGTRLTVL.

The V call is TRBV9, the J call TRBJ2-1; D gene unclear. Trimming took off 0 bases at V and 8 bases at J, with 12 bases between the two ends. CDR3 length equals 14 residues. CDR1 SGDLS and CDR2 YYNGEE come from the germline V gene. CDR3 loop: CASSVVAPAHEQFF. CDR3 DNA: TGTGCCAGCAGCGTAGTGGCCCCCGCCCATGAGCAGTTCTTC. The variable domain in full, with the rest retrieved from reference TRBV9 and TRBJ2-1, is DSGVTQTPKHLITATGQRVTLRCSPRSGDLSVYWYQQSLDQGLQFLIQYYNGEERAKGNILERFSAQQFPDLHSELNLSSLELGDSALYFCASSVVAPAHEQFFGPGTRLTVL.

The rearrangement links TRBV25-1 to TRBJ1-5; D call uncertain. Germline values: CDR1 MGHDK, CDR2 SYGVNS. CDR3 length: 14 residues. The V end was cut by 2 bases, the J end by 4 bases, with 9 bases between. CDR3: CASSELTANQPQHF. The CDR3 DNA reads TGTGCCAGCAGTGAACTAACAGCTAATCAGCCCCAGCATTTT.

This rearrangement joins TRBV28 to TRBJ2-7; tentatively, D is TRBD2 (7 bases). Between the trimmed V and J ends, which lost 3 bases and 6 bases, there was a span of 9 bases. The CDR3 runs 12 residues. The V gene's germline CDR1 is MDHEN and CDR2 SYDVKM. The chain's CDR3 is CASSLRGGEQYF. For the CDR3, the DNA is TGTGCCAGCAGTTTGAGGGGGGGCGAGCAGTACTTC.

The chain recombines TRBV5-4 with TRBJ2-2; TRBD1 agrees at 9 bases. The V segment lost 4 bases and the J segment 6 bases; nucleotides outside the gene matches: 10. The germline gives CDR1 SGHNT, CDR2 YYREEE (reference sequence). There are 16 residues in the CDR3. CDR3 bases: TGTGCCAGCAGCCATAGGACAGGGGAGATATCCGGGGAGCTGTTTTTT. This sequence encodes CASSHRTGEISGELFF.

The rearrangement links TRBV21-1 to TRBJ1-5. TRBV21-1 is marked as a pseudogene. The CDR3 consists of 15 residues. The DNA for the CDR3 is TGTGCCAGCAGCAAATTGAAATCTGGAGGGCAGCCCCAGCATTTT. Its translation: CASSKLKSGGQPQHF.

The chain combines TRBV5-1 with TRBJ2-3, with D maybe TRBD1 (5 bases). In germline, CDR1 is SGHRS, CDR2 YFSETQ. The V end was cut by 1 base, the J end by 4 bases, with 10 bases between. This CDR3 is 14 amino acids long. The CDR3 spells CASSLRQMADTQYF. CDR3 nucleotide sequence: TGCGCCAGCAGCTTGAGACAGATGGCAGATACGCAGTATTTT.

The chain couples TRBV5-1 to TRBJ2-3; D is ambiguous. The CDR3 is 14 amino acids. Germline lookup yields CDR1 SGHRS and CDR2 YFSETQ. Trimming stripped 1 base from V and 4 bases from J, with 10 bases between. The CDR3 is CASSLFQNPDTQYF. CDR3 nucleotides: TGCGCCAGCAGCTTGTTCCAGAACCCAGATACGCAGTATTTT.

The chain couples TRBV2 to TRBJ1-4, with 9 bases matching TRBD1. Per germline, CDR1 SNHLY and CDR2 FYNNEI. The CDR3 length is 14 residues. The J segment lost 6 bases and the V segment lost 7 bases, leaving 6 bases of the junction unmatched. CDR3 loop: CASTQQGAYEKLFF. CDR3 bases: TGTGCCAGCACACAACAGGGGGCGTATGAAAAACTGTTTTTT.

The J gene is TRBJ1-1, the V gene TRBV9; D not certain. CDR3 length: 15 residues. The V and J ends lost 1 base and 1 base respectively, with 11 bases between them. Germline V gene lookup returns CDR1 SGDLS and CDR2 YYNGEE. CDR3: CASSVSSLRNTEAFF. DNA of the CDR3: TGTGCCAGCAGCGTAAGCTCCCTTCGGAACACTGAAGCTTTCTTT.

The chain has TRBV25-1 and TRBJ1-4, with TRBD1 matching 8 bases. CDR1 and CDR2 from the germline V gene are MGHDK and SYGVNS. With 0 bases clipped from V and 10 bases from J, the junction kept 16 bases outside the gene matches. CDR3 length equals 18 residues. The chain's CDR3 is CASSEYLGQASSAGKLFF. DNA for the CDR3: TGTGCCAGCAGTGAATATTTGGGACAGGCCTCCTCGGCGGGAAAACTGTTTTTT.